A selection of T cell receptor beta chains follows, all from one sample in a study of T cell responses to AZD1222 COVID-19 vaccine. TCRdb keeps only in-frame clones here, not all; method: immunoSEQ multiplex PCR. The sample holds about 140,000 clones, 89% seen once. The material sequenced was peripheral blood, taken on day 0 of AZD1222 vaccination. Receptors originate from an adult in good health. Both conserved end residues are trimmed from each CDR3. Clone size, where shown, is once, few, many, or a class for clones that have expanded.

j_call v_call clone_size cdr3_aa
TRBJ1-2 TRBV19 - ASSTHRGQDYGYT
TRBJ2-1 TRBV28 - ASSFGARNEQF
TRBJ2-5 TRBV7-2 - ASSLVGVTSETQY
TRBJ2-7 TRBV2 few ASSRGQLYEQY
TRBJ2-3 TRBV28 - ASSWRVSTDTQY
TRBJ2-3 TRBV4-1 - ASSQGGRSPGTDTQY
TRBJ2-5 TRBV7-3 - ASSLAGGQETQY
TRBJ1-1 TRBV6-5 - ASSYNRGRGAF
TRBJ1-5 TRBV27 - ASKSGGGQPQH
TRBJ2-1 TRBV5-6 few ASSPGHYNEQF
TRBJ1-2 TRBV7-9 - ASSLGNYGYT
TRBJ1-6 TRBV19 - ASTRARETPLH